This TCR beta chain was identified in a study of T cell responses to AZD1222 COVID-19 vaccine. CDR1 and CDR2 (germline): MNHEY, SVGAGI. V lost 6 bases and J 0 bases, leaving 6 bases between the germline ends. The CDR3 covers 14 residues. In regard to this clone: Antigen specificity is unknown.

Using immunoSEQ multiplex PCR, the repertoire was profiled, and TCRdb retains in-frame clones only, with some absent. Of some 150,000 clones in the sample, approximately 90% were seen once. Broader study findings: White British donors predominated, females outnumbered males, and clonal diversity was possibly underestimated. Recipients of AZD1222 seropositive at baseline numbered only 6 or 7.

The source of this sequence is an adult in good health. This chain connects TRBV6-5 to TRBJ1-6, with unresolved D. Sequences were derived from peripheral blood, sampled on day 0 of MenACWY control vaccination. Here the CDR3 DNA reads TGTGCCAGCAGCGGTAGCTCCTATAATTCACCCCTCCACTTT. Translating gives CASSGSSYNSPLHF.